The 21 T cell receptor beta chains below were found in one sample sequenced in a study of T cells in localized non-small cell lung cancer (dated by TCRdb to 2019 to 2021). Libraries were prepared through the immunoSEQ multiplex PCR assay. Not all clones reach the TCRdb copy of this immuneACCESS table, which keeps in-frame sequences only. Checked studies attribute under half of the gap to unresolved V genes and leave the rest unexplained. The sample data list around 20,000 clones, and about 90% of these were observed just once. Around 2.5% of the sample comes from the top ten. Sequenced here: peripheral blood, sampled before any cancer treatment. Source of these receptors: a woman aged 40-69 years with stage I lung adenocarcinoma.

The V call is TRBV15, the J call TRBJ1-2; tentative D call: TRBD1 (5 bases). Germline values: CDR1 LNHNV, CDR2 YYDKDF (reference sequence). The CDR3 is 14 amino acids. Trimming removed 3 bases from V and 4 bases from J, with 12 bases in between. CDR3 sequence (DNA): TGTGCCACCAGCAGGGAAGGGGTGGTCTATGGCTACACCTTC. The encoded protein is CATSREGVVYGYTF.

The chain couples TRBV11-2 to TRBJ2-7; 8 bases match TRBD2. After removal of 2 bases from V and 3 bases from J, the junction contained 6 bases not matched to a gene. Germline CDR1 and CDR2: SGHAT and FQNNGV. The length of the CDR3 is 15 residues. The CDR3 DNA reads TGTGCCAGCAGCTTAAGTAGCGGGGTGGGCTACGAGCAGTACTTC. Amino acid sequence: CASSLSSGVGYEQYF.

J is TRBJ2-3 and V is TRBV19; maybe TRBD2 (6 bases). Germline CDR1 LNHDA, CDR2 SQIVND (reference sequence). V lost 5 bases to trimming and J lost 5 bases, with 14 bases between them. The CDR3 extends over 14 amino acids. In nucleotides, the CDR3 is TGTGCCAGTAGTCCTCGCGGGGTTCGAGATACGCAGTATTTT. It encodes CASSPRGVRDTQYF. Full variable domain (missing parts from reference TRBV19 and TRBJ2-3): DGGITQSPKYLFRKEGQNVTLSCEQNLNHDAMYWYRQDPGQGLRLIYYSQIVNDFQKGDIAEGYSVSREKKESFPLTVTSAQKNPTAFYLCASSPRGVRDTQYFGPGTRLTVL.

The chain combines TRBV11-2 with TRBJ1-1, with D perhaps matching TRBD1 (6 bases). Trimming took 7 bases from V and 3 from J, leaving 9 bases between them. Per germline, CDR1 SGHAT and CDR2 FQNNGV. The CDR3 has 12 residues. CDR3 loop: CASMGGDTEAFF. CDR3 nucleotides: TGTGCCAGCATGGGGGGCGACACTGAAGCTTTCTTT.

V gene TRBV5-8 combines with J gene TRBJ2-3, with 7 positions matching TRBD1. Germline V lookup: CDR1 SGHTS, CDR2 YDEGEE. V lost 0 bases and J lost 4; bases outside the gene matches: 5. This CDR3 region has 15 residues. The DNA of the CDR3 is TGTGCCAGCAGCTTGGGCAGGGGGTACGCAGATACGCAGTATTTT. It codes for CASSLGRGYADTQYF.

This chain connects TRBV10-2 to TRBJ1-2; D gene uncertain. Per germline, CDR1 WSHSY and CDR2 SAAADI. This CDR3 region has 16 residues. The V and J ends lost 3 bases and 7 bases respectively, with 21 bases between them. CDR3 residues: CASSDLGSLEGSGYTF. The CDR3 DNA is TGCGCCAGCAGTGATCTAGGGAGCCTCGAGGGTAGTGGCTACACCTTC.

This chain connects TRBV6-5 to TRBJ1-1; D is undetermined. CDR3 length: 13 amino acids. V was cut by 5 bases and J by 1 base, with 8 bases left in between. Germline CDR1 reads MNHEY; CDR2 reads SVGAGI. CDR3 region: CASSPWANTEAFF. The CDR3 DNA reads TGTGCCAGCAGTCCTTGGGCGAACACTGAAGCTTTCTTT.

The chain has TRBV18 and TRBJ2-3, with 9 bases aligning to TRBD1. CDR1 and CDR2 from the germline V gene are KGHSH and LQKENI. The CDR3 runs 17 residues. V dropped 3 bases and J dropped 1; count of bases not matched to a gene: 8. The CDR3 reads CASSPSRTGDGTDTQYF. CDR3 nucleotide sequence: TGTGCCAGCTCACCCTCCAGGACAGGGGATGGCACAGATACGCAGTATTTT.

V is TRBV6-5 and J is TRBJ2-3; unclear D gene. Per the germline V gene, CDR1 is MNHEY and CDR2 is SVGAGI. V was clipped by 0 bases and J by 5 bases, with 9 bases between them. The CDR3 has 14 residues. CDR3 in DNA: TGTGCCAGCAGTTACTCGACGGGTAGAGATACGCAGTATTTT. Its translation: CASSYSTGRDTQYF.

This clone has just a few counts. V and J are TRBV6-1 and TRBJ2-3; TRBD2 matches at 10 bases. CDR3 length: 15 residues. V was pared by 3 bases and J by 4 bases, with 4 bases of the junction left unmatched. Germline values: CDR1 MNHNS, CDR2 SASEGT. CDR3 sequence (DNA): TGTGCCAGCAGTGACTCTAGCGGGAGTTCAGATACGCAGTATTTT. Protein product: CASSDSSGSSDTQYF.

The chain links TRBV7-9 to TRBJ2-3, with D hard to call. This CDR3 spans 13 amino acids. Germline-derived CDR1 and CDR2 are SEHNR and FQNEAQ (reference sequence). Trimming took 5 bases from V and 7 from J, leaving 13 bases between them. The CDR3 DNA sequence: TGTGCCAGCAGCCCCTCCGTCTGGAATACGCAGTATTTT. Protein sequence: CASSPSVWNTQYF.

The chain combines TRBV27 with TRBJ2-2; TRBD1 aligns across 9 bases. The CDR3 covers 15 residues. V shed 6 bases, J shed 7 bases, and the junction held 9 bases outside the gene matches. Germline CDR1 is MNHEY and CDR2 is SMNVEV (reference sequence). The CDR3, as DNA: TGTGCCAGCAGCTCTAGGACAGGGGAGGTCGGGGAGCTGTTTTTT. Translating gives CASSSRTGEVGELFF.

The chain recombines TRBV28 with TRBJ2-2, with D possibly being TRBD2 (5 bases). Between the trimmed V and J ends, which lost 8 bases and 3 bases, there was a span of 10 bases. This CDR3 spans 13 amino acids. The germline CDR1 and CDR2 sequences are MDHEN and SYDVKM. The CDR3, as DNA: TGTGCCAGCCCTAGCACAGACACCGGGGAGCTGTTTTTT. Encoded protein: CASPSTDTGELFF.

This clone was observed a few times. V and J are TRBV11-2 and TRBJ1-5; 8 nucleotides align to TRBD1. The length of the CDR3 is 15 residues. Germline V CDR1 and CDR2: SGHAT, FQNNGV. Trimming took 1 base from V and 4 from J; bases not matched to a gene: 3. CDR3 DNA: TGTGCCAGCAGCTTAGGACAGGGGTTAAATCAGCCCCAGCATTTT. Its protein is CASSLGQGLNQPQHF.

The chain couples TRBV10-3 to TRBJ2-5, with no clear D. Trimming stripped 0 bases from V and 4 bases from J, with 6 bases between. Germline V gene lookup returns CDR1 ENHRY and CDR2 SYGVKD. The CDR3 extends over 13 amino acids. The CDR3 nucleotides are TGTGCCATCAGTGAGTCGAATGGAGAGACCCAGTACTTC. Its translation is CAISESNGETQYF.

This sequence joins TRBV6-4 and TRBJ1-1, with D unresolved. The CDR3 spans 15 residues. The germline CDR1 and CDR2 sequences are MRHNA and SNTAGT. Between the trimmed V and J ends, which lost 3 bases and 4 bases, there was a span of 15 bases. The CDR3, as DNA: TGTGCCAGCAGTGAGACTGACGGGGTCGGCACTGAAGCTTTCTTT. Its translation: CASSETDGVGTEAFF.

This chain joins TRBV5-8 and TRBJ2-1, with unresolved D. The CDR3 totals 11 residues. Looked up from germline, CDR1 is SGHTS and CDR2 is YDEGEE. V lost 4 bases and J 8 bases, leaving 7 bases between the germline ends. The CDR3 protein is CASSRTYEQFF. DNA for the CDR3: TGTGCCAGCAGCCGGACGTATGAGCAGTTCTTC.

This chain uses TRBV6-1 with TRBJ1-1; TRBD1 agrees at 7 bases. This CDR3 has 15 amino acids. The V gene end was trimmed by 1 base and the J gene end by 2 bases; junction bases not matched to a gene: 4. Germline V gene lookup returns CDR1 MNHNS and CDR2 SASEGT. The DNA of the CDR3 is TGTGCCAGCAGTGAAGGACAGGGTATTAACACTGAAGCTTTCTTT. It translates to CASSEGQGINTEAFF.

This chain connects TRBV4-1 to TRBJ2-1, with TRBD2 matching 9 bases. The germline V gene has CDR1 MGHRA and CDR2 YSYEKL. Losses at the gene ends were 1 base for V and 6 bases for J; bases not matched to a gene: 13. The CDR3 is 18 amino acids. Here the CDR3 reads CASSQVRAGLAGINEQFF. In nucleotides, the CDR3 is TGCGCCAGCAGCCAAGTCCGAGCTGGCCTAGCGGGGATCAATGAGCAGTTCTTC.

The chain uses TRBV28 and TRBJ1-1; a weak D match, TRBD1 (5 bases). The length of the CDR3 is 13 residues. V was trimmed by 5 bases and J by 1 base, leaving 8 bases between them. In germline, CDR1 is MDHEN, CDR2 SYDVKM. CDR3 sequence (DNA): TGTGCCAGCAGTAGGGACGGGAACACTGAAGCTTTCTTT. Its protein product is CASSRDGNTEAFF.

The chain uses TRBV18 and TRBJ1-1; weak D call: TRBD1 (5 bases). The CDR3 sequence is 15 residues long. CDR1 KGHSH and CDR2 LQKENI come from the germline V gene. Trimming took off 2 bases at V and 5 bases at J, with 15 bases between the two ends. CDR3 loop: CASSPNGGVGTEAFF. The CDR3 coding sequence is TGTGCCAGCTCACCAAACGGAGGGGTGGGGACTGAAGCTTTCTTT.